The rows below give T cell receptor beta chains drawn from one sample of a study of T cell clones after liver transplantation. Sequencing used immunoSEQ multiplex PCR; TCRdb keeps in-frame clones, though not all of them. Of 15,000 or so clones in the sample, under 90% were seen once. Sequencing used CD8+ T cells from blood, obtained approximately 50 months after liver transplant. Receptor source: a human patient who received a liver transplant. Some T cells may have come from the graft donor. CDR3s include the opening cysteine and the closing phenylalanine or tryptophan. D genes are given only for firm matches. Rows give clone size only sometimes, using once, few, many, or a class for an expanded clone.

CDR3 protein	CDR3 DNA	V gene	J gene	clone size	CDR3 length	D gene
CASRVSGRFSGNTIYF	TGTGCCAGCAGGGTATCAGGCCGATTCTCTGGAAACACCATATATTTT	TRBV25-1	TRBJ1-3	medium-sized	16	NA
CASSYGAGLNYGYTF	TGTGCCAGCAGTTACGGGGCAGGGCTTAACTATGGCTACACCTTC	TRBV6-5	TRBJ1-2	once	15	NA
CASLLRMNTEAFF	TGTGCCAGCTTGCTGAGGATGAACACTGAAGCTTTCTTT	TRBV5-8	TRBJ1-1	NA	13	NA
CASSQDAGLTEAFF	TGTGCCAGCAGCCAAGATGCGGGGCTCACTGAAGCTTTCTTT	TRBV14	TRBJ1-1	NA	14	NA
CASSLSPAGGYDGYTF	TGTGCCAGCAGTTTATCCCCGGCAGGGGGGTATGATGGCTACACCTTC	TRBV27	TRBJ1-2	NA	16	TRBD1
CASSERIQGGDSSYEQYF	TGTGCCAGCAGTGAAAGAATCCAGGGAGGTGACAGCTCCTACGAGCAGTACTTC	TRBV2	TRBJ2-7	NA	18	NA
CASSDSSGGVETQYF	TGTGCCAGCAGTGACTCGTCAGGGGGTGTGGAGACCCAGTACTTC	TRBV6-4	TRBJ2-5	NA	15	TRBD1
CASRSLVHEQYF	TGTGCCAGCAGGTCTCTCGTCCACGAGCAGTACTTC	TRBV6-5	TRBJ2-7	NA	12	NA
CASSQDDGTDYEQYF	TGTGCCAGCAGCCAGGACGACGGGACCGACTACGAGCAGTACTTC	TRBV14	TRBJ2-7	NA	15	NA
CASRTGLAGYNEQFF	TGTGCCAGCAGAACAGGACTAGCGGGGTACAATGAGCAGTTCTTC	TRBV27	TRBJ2-1	NA	15	TRBD2
CASSVSWGDTGELFF	TGTGCCAGCAGCGTTTCTTGGGGAGACACCGGGGAGCTGTTTTTT	TRBV9	TRBJ2-2	NA	15	NA
CASSVRDRVTAGNYEQYF	TGTGCCAGCAGCGTCCGGGACAGGGTCACGGCCGGGAACTACGAGCAGTACTTC	TRBV9	TRBJ2-7	NA	18	TRBD1
CASSLAGVPTDTQYF	TGTGCCAGCAGCCTAGCGGGAGTTCCCACAGATACGCAGTATTTT	TRBV9	TRBJ2-3	NA	15	TRBD2
CASYPDGTIYEQYF	TGTGCCAGCTACCCGGACGGGACGATCTACGAGCAGTACTTC	TRBV6-1	TRBJ2-7	NA	14	NA
CASSYGTRGEQYF	TGTGCCAGCAGCTACGGGACTAGAGGCGAGCAGTACTTC	TRBV11-3	TRBJ2-7	NA	13	TRBD2
CASSLGTGSVYGYTF	TGTGCCAGCAGTTTAGGCACAGGGTCGGTCTATGGCTACACCTTC	TRBV27	TRBJ1-2	large	15	NA
CASSRYLAGGSDTQYF	TGTGCCAGTAGTCGATATCTAGCGGGGGGTTCAGATACGCAGTATTTT	TRBV19	TRBJ2-3	NA	16	TRBD2
CASSQDPGVDEQFF	TGCGCCAGCAGCCAAGATCCAGGCGTGGATGAGCAGTTCTTC	TRBV4-1	TRBJ2-1	NA	14	NA
CASSFSTNGYTF	TGTGCCAGCAGCTTTTCCACGAATGGCTACACCTTC	TRBV5-4	TRBJ1-2	NA	12	NA
CASSFLDSSYNEQFF	TGTGCCAGCAGCTTTTTAGACTCTTCCTACAATGAGCAGTTCTTC	TRBV7-9	TRBJ2-1	few	15	NA
CASSFPGGPDTQYF	TGTGCCAGCAGCTTTCCGGGAGGGCCGGATACGCAGTATTTT	TRBV11-2	TRBJ2-3	NA	14	TRBD2
CASSLGSDSDEQFF	TGTGCCAGCAGTTTAGGATCGGACAGCGATGAGCAGTTCTTC	TRBV6-5	TRBJ2-1	NA	14	NA
CASSSHTGGGTVDTQYF	TGTGCCAGCAGCTCTCATACAGGGGGAGGAACGGTCGATACGCAGTATTTT	TRBV7-6	TRBJ2-3	NA	17	TRBD1
CASSLDFSGGQDTQYF	TGTGCCAGCAGCTTAGATTTTAGCGGGGGTCAAGATACGCAGTATTTT	TRBV11-2	TRBJ2-3	NA	16	TRBD2
CASSLEVENYGYTF	TGTGCCAGCAGCTTGGAGGTGGAAAACTATGGCTACACCTTC	TRBV5-6	TRBJ1-2	NA	14	NA
CASLENTEAFF	TGTGCCAGCTTGGAAAACACTGAAGCTTTCTTT	TRBV6-5	TRBJ1-1	NA	11	NA
CASSVFIGSTSTDTQYF	TGTGCCAGCAGCGTATTTATCGGATCGACTAGCACAGATACGCAGTATTTT	TRBV9	TRBJ2-3	NA	17	NA
CASSARTGVAPVFDCEQYF	TGTGCCAGCTCGGCACGGACAGGGGTGGCTCCTGTGTTTGATTGCGAGCAGTACTTC	TRBV21-1	TRBJ2-7	NA	19	NA
CASSLSPPYEQYF	TGTGCCAGCAGTTTAAGCCCCCCCTACGAGCAGTACTTC	TRBV27	TRBJ2-7	NA	13	NA
CASSRGLQETQYF	TGTGCCAGCAGCCGGGGACTGCAAGAGACCCAGTACTTC	TRBV28	TRBJ2-5	NA	13	NA
CASSLRPHDEQYF	TGTGCCAGCAGCTTGAGACCTCACGACGAGCAGTACTTC	TRBV7-8	TRBJ2-7	NA	13	NA
CASSETSETGELFF	TGCGCCAGCAGTGAGACTAGCGAGACCGGGGAGCTGTTTTTT	TRBV10-1	TRBJ2-2	NA	14	TRBD2
CASSPPRGMNYEQYF	TGTGCCAGCTCACCCCCGAGGGGGATGAATTACGAGCAGTACTTC	TRBV18	TRBJ2-7	NA	15	NA
CASRGTGVDEQYF	TGTGCCAGCAGGGGGACAGGGGTCGACGAGCAGTACTTC	TRBV30	TRBJ2-7	NA	13	TRBD1
CASSLVTRTEENTEAFF	TGTGCCAGCAGCTTGGTGACCCGGACAGAGGAGAACACTGAAGCTTTCTTT	TRBV5-6	TRBJ1-1	NA	17	NA
CASKSPLAGWNEQFF	TGTGCCAGTAAATCTCCACTAGCGGGATGGAATGAGCAGTTCTTC	TRBV19	TRBJ2-1	NA	15	TRBD2
CASSYPTGGNTIYF	TGTGCCAGCAGTTACCCCACCGGGGGAAACACCATATATTTT	TRBV6-5	TRBJ1-3	NA	14	NA
CASSLEEPGHPWGYGYTF	TGTGCCAGCAGCTTAGAGGAACCGGGTCACCCCTGGGGCTATGGCTACACCTTC	TRBV11-2	TRBJ1-2	NA	18	NA
CASSLRDSDRYTF	TGTGCCAGTAGTCTACGGGACTCTGATCGCTACACCTTC	TRBV19	TRBJ1-2	NA	13	NA
CASSLALTREQFF	TGTGCCAGCAGCTTAGCTCTAACTCGTGAGCAGTTCTTC	TRBV7-9	TRBJ2-1	NA	13	NA
CASSTGLDLVETQYF	TGCGCCAGCAGCACCGGACTAGACCTCGTGGAGACCCAGTACTTC	TRBV5-1	TRBJ2-5	NA	15	TRBD2
CASSFYRGGSYEQYF	TGTGCCAGCAGCTTTTACAGGGGAGGCTCCTACGAGCAGTACTTC	TRBV7-2	TRBJ2-7	few	15	NA
CASSPTSGGPNTGELFF	TGTGCCAGCAGCCCGACTAGCGGGGGGCCGAACACCGGGGAGCTGTTTTTT	TRBV4-2	TRBJ2-2	NA	17	TRBD2
CASSFWTGRPYEQYF	TGTGCCAGCAGCTTCTGGACAGGCCGACCCTACGAGCAGTACTTC	TRBV5-4	TRBJ2-7	medium-sized	15	TRBD1
CASRLLAGAETQYF	TGTGCCAGCAGATTACTAGCGGGAGCAGAGACCCAGTACTTC	TRBV27	TRBJ2-5	NA	14	TRBD2
CASSWGLNTGELFF	TGTGCCAGCAGTTGGGGCTTGAACACCGGGGAGCTGTTTTTT	TRBV27	TRBJ2-2	few	14	NA
CASSYRTGARGEQYF	TGTGCCAGCAGTTACCGGACAGGGGCGAGGGGGGAGCAGTACTTC	TRBV6-5	TRBJ2-7	few	15	TRBD1
CASSTQGLTEAFF	TGTGCCAGTAGCACCCAGGGGCTCACTGAAGCTTTCTTT	TRBV19	TRBJ1-1	NA	13	NA
CASSFGQPYEQYF	TGTGCCAGCAGCTTTGGTCAGCCTTACGAGCAGTACTTC	TRBV11-2	TRBJ2-7	NA	13	NA
CASSPFGTEAKNIQYF	TGTGCCAGCTCACCGTTCGGGACAGAAGCCAAAAACATTCAGTACTTC	TRBV18	TRBJ2-4	NA	16	TRBD1
CASSLFKGQSGYTF	TGTGCCAGCAGTTTATTTAAGGGACAATCCGGCTACACCTTC	TRBV27	TRBJ1-2	NA	14	NA
CASRGTGVDEQYF	TGTGCCAGCAGGGGGACAGGGGTCGACGAGCAGTACTTC	TRBV2	TRBJ2-7	few	13	TRBD1
CASSYYLSTYNEQFF	TGTGCCAGCAGTTACTATCTGTCCACCTACAATGAGCAGTTCTTC	TRBV6-9	TRBJ2-1	NA	15	NA
CASSLVDTSSTDTQYF	TGTGCCAGCAGCTTAGTCGACACCTCATCCACAGATACGCAGTATTTT	TRBV7-9	TRBJ2-3	NA	16	NA